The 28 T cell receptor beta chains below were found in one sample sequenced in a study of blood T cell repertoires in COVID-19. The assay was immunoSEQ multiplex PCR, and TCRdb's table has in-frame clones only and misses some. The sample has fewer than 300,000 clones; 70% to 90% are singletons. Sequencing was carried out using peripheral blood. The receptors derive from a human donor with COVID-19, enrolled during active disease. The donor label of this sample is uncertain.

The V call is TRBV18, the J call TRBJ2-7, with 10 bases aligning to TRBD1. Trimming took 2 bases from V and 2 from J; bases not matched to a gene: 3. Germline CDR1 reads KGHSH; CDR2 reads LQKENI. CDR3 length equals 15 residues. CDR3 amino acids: CASSPGQGVAYEQYF. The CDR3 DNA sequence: TGTGCCAGCTCACCAGGACAGGGGGTCGCCTACGAGCAGTACTTC.

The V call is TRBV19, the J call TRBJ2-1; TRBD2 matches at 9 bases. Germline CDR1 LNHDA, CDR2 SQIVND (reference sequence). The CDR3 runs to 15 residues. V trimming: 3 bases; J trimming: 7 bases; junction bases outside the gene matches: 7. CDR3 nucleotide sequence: TGTGCCAGTAGTATTGCGGGAGGGCCCTGGAATGAGCAGTTCTTC. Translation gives CASSIAGGPWNEQFF.

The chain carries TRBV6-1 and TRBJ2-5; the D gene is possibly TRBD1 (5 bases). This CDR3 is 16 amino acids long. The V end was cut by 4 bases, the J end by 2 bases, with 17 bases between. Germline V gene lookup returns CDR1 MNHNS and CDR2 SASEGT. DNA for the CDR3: TGTGCCAGCAGTGTGGGGCTAAACGGATTGCAAGAGACCCAGTACTTC. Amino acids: CASSVGLNGLQETQYF.

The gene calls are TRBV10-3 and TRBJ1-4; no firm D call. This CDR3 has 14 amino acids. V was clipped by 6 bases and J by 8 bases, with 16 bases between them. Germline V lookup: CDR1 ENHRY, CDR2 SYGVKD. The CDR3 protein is CAISPGGDGEKLFF. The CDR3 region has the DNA TGTGCCATCAGCCCCGGAGGTGACGGCGAAAAACTGTTTTTT.

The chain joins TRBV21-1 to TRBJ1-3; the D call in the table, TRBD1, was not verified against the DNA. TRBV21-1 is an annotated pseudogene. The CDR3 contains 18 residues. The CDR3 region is CASSKAPRSGQGENTIYF. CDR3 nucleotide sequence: TGTGCCAGCAGCAAAGCGCCCCGATCGGGACAGGGGGAAAACACCATATATTTT.

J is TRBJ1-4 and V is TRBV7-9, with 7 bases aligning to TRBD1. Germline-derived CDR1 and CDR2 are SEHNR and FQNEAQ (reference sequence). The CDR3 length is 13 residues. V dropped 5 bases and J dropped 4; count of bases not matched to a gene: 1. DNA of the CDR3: TGTGCCAGCAGCGGGACAGTTAATGAAAAACTGTTTTTT. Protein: CASSGTVNEKLFF.

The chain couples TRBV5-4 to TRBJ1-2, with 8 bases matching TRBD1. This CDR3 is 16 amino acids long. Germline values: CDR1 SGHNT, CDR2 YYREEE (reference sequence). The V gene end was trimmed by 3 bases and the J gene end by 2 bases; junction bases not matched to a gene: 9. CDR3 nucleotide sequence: TGTGCCAGCAGCTCGCCAGGGGGCATGCTGAACTATGGCTACACCTTC. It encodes CASSSPGGMLNYGYTF.

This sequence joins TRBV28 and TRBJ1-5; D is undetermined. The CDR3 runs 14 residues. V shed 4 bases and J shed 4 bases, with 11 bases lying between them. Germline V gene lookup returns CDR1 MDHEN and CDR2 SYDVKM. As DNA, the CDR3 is TGTGCCAGCAGTTCCCCCAGGAGGAATCAGCCCCAGCATTTT. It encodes CASSSPRRNQPQHF.

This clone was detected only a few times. CDR3 residues: CASSQDKGEAGENEQYF. CDR3 nucleotide sequence: TGCGCCAGCAGCCAAGATAAGGGCGAGGCGGGAGAGAACGAGCAGTACTTC. The chain is built from TRBV4-1 and TRBJ2-7; TRBD2 agrees at 7 bases. Germline lookup yields CDR1 MGHRA and CDR2 YSYEKL. V shed 0 bases and J 5 bases; nucleotides not matched to a gene: 13. This CDR3 region has 17 residues.

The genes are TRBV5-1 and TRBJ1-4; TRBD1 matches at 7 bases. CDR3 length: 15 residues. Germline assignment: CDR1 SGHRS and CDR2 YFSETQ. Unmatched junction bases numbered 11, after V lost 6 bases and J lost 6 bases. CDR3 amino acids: CASTTSGGSDEKLFF. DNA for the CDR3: TGCGCCAGCACCACATCAGGGGGTAGTGATGAAAAACTGTTTTTT.

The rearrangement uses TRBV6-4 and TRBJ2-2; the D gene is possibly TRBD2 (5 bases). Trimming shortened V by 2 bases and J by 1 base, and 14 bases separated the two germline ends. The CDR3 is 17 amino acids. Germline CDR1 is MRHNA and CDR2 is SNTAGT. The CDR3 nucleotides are TGTGCCAGCAGTGACACGCCTCACCGGGAGAACACCGGGGAGCTGTTTTTT. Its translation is CASSDTPHRENTGELFF.

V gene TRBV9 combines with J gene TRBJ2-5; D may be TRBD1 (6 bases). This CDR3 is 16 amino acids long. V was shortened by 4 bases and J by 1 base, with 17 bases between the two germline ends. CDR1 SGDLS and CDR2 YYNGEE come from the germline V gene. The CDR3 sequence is CASSPHSRTVQETQYF. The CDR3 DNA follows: TGTGCCAGCAGCCCCCACTCTCGGACAGTCCAAGAGACCCAGTACTTC.

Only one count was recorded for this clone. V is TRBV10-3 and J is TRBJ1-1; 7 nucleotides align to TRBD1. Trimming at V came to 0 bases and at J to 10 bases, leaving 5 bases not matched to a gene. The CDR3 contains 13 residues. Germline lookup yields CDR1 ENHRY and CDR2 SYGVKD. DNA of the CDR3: TGTGCCATCAGTGAGTCTGAGGGGGCAGGAGCTTTCTTT. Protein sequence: CAISESEGAGAFF.

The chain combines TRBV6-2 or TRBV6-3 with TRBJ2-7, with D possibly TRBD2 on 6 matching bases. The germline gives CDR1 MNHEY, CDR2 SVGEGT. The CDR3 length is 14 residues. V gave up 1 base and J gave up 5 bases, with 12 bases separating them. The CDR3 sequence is CASSYYPPGDEQYF. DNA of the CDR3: TGTGCCAGCAGTTACTACCCTCCGGGGGACGAGCAGTACTTC.

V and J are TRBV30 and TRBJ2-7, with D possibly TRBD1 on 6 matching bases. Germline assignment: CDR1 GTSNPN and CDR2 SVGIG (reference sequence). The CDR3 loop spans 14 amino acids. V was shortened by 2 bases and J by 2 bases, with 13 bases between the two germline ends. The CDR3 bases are TGTGCCTGGAGTCCCAGACAGGCCCCCTACGAGCAGTACTTC. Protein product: CAWSPRQAPYEQYF.

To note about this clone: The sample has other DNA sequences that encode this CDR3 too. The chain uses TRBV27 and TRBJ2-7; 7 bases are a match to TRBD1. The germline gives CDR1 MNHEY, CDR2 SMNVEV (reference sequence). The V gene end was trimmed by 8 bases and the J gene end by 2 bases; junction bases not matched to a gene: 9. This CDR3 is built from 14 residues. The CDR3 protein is CASRGAGGPYEQYF. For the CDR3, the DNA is TGTGCCAGCCGTGGGGCAGGGGGACCCTACGAGCAGTACTTC.

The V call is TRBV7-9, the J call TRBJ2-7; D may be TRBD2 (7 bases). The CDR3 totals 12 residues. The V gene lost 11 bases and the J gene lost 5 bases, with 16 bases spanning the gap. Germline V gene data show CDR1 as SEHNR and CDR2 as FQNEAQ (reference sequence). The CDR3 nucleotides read TGTGCCTGGGGCGGGGGCCCTGACGAGCAGTACTTC. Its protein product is CAWGGGPDEQYF.

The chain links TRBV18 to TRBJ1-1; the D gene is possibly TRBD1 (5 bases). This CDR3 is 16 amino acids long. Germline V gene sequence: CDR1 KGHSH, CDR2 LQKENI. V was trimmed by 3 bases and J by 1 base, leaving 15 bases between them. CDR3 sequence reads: CASSPVIGRENTEAFF. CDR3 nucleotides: TGTGCCAGCTCACCGGTCATCGGCAGGGAGAACACTGAAGCTTTCTTT.

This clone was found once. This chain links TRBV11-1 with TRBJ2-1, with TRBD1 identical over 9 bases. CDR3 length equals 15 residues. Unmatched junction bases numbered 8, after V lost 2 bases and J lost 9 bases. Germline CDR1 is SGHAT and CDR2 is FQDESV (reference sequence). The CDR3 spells CASSLLDRGGGEQFF. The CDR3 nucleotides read TGTGCCAGCAGCTTATTGGACAGGGGCGGGGGTGAGCAGTTCTTC.

CDR3 region: CASTPRRASSLLTSGRGEQFF. The CDR3 region has the DNA TGTGCCAGCACCCCGCGACGTGCCAGCAGTTTACTTACTAGCGGGAGGGGTGAGCAGTTCTTC. The chain has TRBV27 and TRBJ2-1; 13 bases agree with TRBD2. The CDR3 is 21 amino acids. J gave up 9 bases and V 7 bases, and 27 bases lay outside the gene matches. Germline V gene sequence: CDR1 MNHEY, CDR2 SMNVEV (reference sequence).

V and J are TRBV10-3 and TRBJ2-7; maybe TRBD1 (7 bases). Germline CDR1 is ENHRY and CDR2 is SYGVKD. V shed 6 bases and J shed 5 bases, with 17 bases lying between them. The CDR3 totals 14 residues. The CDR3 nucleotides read TGTGCCATCAGACCCAGGGGGGAAGGCGACGAGCAGTACTTC. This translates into CAIRPRGEGDEQYF.

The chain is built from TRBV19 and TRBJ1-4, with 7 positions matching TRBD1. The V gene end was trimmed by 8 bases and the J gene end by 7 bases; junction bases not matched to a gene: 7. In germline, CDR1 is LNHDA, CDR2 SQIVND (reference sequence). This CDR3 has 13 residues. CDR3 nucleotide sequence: TGTGCCAGTGTTGAAGGGGGCACTGAAAAACTGTTTTTT. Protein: CASVEGGTEKLFF.

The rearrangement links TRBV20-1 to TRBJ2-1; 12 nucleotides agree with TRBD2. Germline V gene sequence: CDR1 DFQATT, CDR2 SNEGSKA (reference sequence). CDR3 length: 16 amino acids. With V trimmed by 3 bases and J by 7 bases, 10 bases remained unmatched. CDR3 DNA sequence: TGCAGTGCTAGTCCCGGACTAGCGGGACCTTTTAATGAGCAGTTCTTC. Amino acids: CSASPGLAGPFNEQFF.

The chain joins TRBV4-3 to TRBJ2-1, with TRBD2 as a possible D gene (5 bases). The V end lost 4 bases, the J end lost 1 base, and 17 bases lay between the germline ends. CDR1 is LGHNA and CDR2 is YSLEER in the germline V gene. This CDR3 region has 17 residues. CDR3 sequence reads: CASSRVGRASSYNEQFF. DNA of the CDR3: TGCGCCAGCAGCCGGGTCGGGCGGGCCAGTTCCTACAATGAGCAGTTCTTC.

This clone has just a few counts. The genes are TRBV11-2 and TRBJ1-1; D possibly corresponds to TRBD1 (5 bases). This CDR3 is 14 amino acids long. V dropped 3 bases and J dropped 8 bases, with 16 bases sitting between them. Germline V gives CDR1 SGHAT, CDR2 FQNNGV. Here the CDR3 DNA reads TGTGCCAGCAGCTTGAATCCGATAGGGGCGGAAGCTTTCTTT. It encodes CASSLNPIGAEAFF.

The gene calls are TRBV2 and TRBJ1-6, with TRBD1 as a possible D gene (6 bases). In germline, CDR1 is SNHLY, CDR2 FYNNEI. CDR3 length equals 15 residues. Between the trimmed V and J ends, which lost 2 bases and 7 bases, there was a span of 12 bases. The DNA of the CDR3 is TGTGCCAGCAGTGAACGGGGGGCAGAGAATTCACCCCTCCACTTT. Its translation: CASSERGAENSPLHF. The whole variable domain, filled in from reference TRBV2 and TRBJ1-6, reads EPEVTQTPSHQVTQMGQEVILRCVPISNHLYFYWYRQILGQKVEFLVSFYNNEISEKSEIFDDQFSVERPDGSNFTLKIRSTKLEDSAMYFCASSERGAENSPLHFGNGTRLTVT.

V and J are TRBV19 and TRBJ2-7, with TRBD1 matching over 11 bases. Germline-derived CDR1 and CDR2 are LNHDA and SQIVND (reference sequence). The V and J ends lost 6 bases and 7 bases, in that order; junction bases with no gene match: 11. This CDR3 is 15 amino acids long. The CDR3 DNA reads TGTGCCAGTAGCCCGAGAGGACAGGGGGCTCGGGAGCAGTACTTC. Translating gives CASSPRGQGAREQYF.

The CDR3 protein is CASSPVSATNEKLFF. CDR3 in DNA: TGTGCCAGCAGCCCGGTGTCCGCAACTAATGAAAAACTGTTTTTT. V usage is TRBV11-2 and J usage is TRBJ1-4; D uncertain. This CDR3 is built from 15 residues. CDR1 and CDR2 from the germline V gene are SGHAT and FQNNGV. V was trimmed by 5 bases and J by 0 bases, leaving 10 bases between them.